The 9 T cell receptor beta chains below were found in one sample sequenced in a study of T cell changes during pregnancy in multiple sclerosis. The assay was immunoSEQ multiplex PCR, and TCRdb's table has in-frame clones only and misses some. The sample shows approximately 39,000 clones, almost 95% of them seen only once. Sample: PBMCs (not recorded whether the cells were cultured). These receptors originate from a female donor with multiple sclerosis, enrolled in a pregnancy study.

The V and J genes are TRBV10-1 and TRBJ2-7, with TRBD2 identical over 7 bases. Losses at the gene ends were 2 bases for V and 4 bases for J; bases not matched to a gene: 5. Germline V gene data show CDR1 as WNHNN and CDR2 as SYGVQD (reference sequence). CDR3 length: 14 amino acids. Written as DNA, the CDR3 is TGCGCCAGCAGTGAGGGCGGGAGTAATTACGAGCAGTACTTC. This sequence encodes CASSEGGSNYEQYF.

This clone was counted once. The J gene is TRBJ2-1, the V gene TRBV5-4, with D maybe TRBD2 (6 bases). The CDR3 is 13 residues long. CDR1 and CDR2 (germline): SGHNT, YYREEE (reference sequence). V was trimmed by 4 bases and J by 3 bases, leaving 8 bases between them. Here the CDR3 DNA reads TGTGCCAGCAGCCGGGACTTCTACAATGAGCAGTTCTTC. Translation gives CASSRDFYNEQFF.

The rearrangement links TRBV5-4 to TRBJ2-3; 15 bases are a match to TRBD2. CDR1 is SGHNT and CDR2 is YYREEE in the germline V gene (reference sequence). With V trimmed by 7 bases and J by 4 bases, 10 bases remained unmatched. This CDR3 spans 17 amino acids. The CDR3 DNA sequence: TGTGCCAGCCGCACCAGGACTAGCGGGAGGGGCTCAGATACGCAGTATTTT. It translates to CASRTRTSGRGSDTQYF.

The chain combines TRBV6-5 with TRBJ1-5; 7 nucleotides align to TRBD1. Germline trimming cut 6 bases from V and 2 bases from J; bases unmatched to any gene: 4. This CDR3 has 14 residues. Germline CDR1 MNHEY, CDR2 SVGAGI. The CDR3 coding sequence is TGTGCCAGCAGGCAAGGACAGGGCAATCAGCCCCAGCATTTT. Translating gives CASRQGQGNQPQHF.

This clone was seen just once. The J gene is TRBJ2-1, the V gene TRBV5-4, with 9 nucleotides matching TRBD2. The CDR3 has 14 amino acids. The germline CDR1 and CDR2 sequences are SGHNT and YYREEE (reference sequence). V dropped 4 bases and J dropped 6; count of bases not matched to a gene: 5. Here the CDR3 reads CASSPGLAGNEQFF. As DNA, the CDR3 is TGTGCCAGCAGCCCGGGACTAGCAGGCAATGAGCAGTTCTTC.

The CDR3 sequence: CASSAPGSTRIGVTDTQYF. CDR3 DNA sequence: TGTGCCAGTAGTGCCCCGGGATCTACTAGGATTGGGGTTACAGATACGCAGTATTTT. J is TRBJ2-3 and V is TRBV19; D might be TRBD2 (5 bases). CDR3 length: 19 residues. V lost 5 bases to trimming and J lost 3 bases, with 27 bases between them. Looked up from germline, CDR1 is LNHDA and CDR2 is SQIVND (reference sequence).

The chain employs TRBV30 and TRBJ1-1; D perhaps matches TRBD1 (5 bases). The V end lost 3 bases, the J end lost 11 bases, and 16 bases lay between the germline ends. This CDR3 spans 12 amino acids. Germline V lookup: CDR1 GTSNPN, CDR2 SVGIG (reference sequence). CDR3 sequence: CAWSPQQGEAFF. CDR3 nucleotide sequence: TGTGCCTGGAGCCCGCAGCAGGGCGAGGCTTTCTTT.

The gene calls are TRBV7-2 and TRBJ2-1; weak D call: TRBD2 (5 bases). Germline V gene sequence: CDR1 SGHTA, CDR2 FQGNSA. The CDR3 is made up of 16 amino acids. The V gene lost 5 bases and the J gene lost 1 base, with 15 bases spanning the gap. For the CDR3, the DNA is TGTGCCAGCAGCCCCCGACGGTGGGAGTCCTACAATGAGCAGTTCTTC. Encoded protein: CASSPRRWESYNEQFF.

The V call is TRBV30, the J call TRBJ2-2, with D uncertain. V lost 0 bases and J 1 base, leaving 3 bases between the germline ends. From germline, CDR1 is GTSNPN and CDR2 SVGIG (reference sequence). This CDR3 has 13 amino acids. The chain's CDR3 is CAWSVGNTGELFF. The CDR3 coding sequence is TGTGCCTGGAGTGTAGGGAACACCGGGGAGCTGTTTTTT.